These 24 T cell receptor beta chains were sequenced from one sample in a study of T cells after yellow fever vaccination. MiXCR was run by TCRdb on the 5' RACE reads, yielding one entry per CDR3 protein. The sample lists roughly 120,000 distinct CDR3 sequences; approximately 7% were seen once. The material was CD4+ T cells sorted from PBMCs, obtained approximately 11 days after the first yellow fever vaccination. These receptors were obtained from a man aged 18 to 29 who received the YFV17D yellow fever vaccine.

This chain's CDR3 is CSVGIKYGYTF. CDR3 DNA sequence: TGCAGCGTGGGGATAAAGTATGGCTACACCTTC. The genes are TRBV29-1 and TRBJ1-2; no definite D call. V was shortened by 6 bases and J by 5 bases, with 10 bases between the two germline ends. Germline V CDR1 and CDR2: SQVTM, ANQGSEA. The CDR3 has 11 amino acids.

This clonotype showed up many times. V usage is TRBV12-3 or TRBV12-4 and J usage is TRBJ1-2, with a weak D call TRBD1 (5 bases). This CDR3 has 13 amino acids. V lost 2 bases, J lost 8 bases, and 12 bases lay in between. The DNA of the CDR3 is TGTGCCAGCAGTTTATCTACGGGGGTCGGCTACACCTTC. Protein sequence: CASSLSTGVGYTF.

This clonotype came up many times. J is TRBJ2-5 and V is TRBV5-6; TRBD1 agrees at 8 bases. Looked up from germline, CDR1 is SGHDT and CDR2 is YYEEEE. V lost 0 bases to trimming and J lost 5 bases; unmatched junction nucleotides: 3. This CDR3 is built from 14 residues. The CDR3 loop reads CASSLVRQGETQYF. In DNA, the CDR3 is TGTGCCAGCAGCTTGGTCCGACAGGGGGAGACCCAGTACTTC. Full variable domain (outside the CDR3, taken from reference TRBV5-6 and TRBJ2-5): DAGVTQSPTHLIKTRGQQVTLRCSPKSGHDTVSWYQQALGQGPQFIFQYYEEEERQRGNFPDRFSGHQFPNYSSELNVNALLLGDSALYLCASSLVRQGETQYFGPGTRLLVL.

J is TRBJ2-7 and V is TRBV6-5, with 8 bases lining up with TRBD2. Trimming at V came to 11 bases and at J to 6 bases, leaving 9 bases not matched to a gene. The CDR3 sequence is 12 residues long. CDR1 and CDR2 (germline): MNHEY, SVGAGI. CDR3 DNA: TGTGCCGCGGGGCGGGGGGCGACCGAGCAGTACGTC. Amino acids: CAAGRGATEQYV.

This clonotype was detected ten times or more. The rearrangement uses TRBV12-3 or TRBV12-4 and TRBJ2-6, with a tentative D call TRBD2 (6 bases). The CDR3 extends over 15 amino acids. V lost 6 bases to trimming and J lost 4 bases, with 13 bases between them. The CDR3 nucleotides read TGTGCCAGCAGACCCGGGACTTCGGGGGCCAACGTCCTGACTTTC. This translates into CASRPGTSGANVLTF.

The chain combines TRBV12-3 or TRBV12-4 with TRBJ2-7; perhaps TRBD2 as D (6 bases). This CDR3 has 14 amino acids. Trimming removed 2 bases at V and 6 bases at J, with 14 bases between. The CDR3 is CASSLTALGGEQYV. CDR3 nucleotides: TGTGCCAGCAGTTTAACCGCTCTGGGGGGCGAGCAGTACGTC.

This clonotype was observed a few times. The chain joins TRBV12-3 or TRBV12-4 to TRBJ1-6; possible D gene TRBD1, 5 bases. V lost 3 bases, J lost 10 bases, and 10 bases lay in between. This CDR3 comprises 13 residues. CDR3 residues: CASSFRGGSPLHF. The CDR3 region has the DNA TGTGCCAGCAGTTTTAGGGGAGGATCACCCCTCCACTTT.

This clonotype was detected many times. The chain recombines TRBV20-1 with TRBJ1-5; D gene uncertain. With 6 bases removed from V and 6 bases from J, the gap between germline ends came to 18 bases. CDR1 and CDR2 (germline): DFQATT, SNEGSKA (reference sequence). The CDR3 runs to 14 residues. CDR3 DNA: TGCAGTGCCACCCGCACTTCCAACTTTCAGCCCCAGCATTTT. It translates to CSATRTSNFQPQHF.

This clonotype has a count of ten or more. The CDR3 protein is CASSLGPRTREQYV. CDR3 nucleotide sequence: TGTGCCAGCTCACTGGGGCCGAGAACTAGGGAGCAGTACGTC. The chain is built from TRBV18 and TRBJ2-7; D might be TRBD1 or TRBD2, each matching 5 bases. This CDR3 region has 14 residues. Germline V gene data show CDR1 as KGHSH and CDR2 as LQKENI. V gave up 4 bases and J gave up 7 bases, with 17 bases separating them.

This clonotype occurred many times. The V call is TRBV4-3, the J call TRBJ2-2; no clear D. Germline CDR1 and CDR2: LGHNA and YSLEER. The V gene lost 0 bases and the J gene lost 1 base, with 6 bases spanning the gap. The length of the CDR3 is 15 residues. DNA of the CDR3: TGCGCCAGCAGCCAAGACCCTAGGAACACCGGGGAGCTGTTTTTT. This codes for CASSQDPRNTGELFF.

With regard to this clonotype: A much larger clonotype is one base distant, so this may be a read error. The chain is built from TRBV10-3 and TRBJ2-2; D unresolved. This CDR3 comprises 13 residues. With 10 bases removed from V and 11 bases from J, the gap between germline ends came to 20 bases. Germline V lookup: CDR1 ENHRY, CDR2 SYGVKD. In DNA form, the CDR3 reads TGTGCCACCGGCGACATGGAAAGCAGCGAGCTGTTTTTT. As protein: CATGDMESSELFF.

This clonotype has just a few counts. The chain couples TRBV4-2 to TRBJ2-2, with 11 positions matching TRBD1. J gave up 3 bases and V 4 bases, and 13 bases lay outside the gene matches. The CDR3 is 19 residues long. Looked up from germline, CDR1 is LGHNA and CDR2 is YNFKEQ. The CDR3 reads CASSPLRTGGRPDTGELFF. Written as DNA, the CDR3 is TGTGCCAGCAGCCCCTTACGGACAGGGGGCCGGCCAGACACCGGGGAGCTGTTTTTT.

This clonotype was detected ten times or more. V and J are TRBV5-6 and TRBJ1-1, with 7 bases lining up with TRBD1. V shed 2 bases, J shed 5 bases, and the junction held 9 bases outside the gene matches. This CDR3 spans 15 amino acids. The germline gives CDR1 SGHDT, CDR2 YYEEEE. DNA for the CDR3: TGTGCCAGCAGCTTTCTCCCTGACAGGGAAACTGAAGCTTTCTTT. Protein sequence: CASSFLPDRETEAFF.

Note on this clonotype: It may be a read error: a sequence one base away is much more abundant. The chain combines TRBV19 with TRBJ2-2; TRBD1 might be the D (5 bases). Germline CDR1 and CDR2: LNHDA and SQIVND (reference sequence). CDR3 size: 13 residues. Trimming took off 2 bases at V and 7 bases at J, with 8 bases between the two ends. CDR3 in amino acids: CASSITGVGELFF. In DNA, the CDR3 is TGTGCCAGTAGTATAACAGGAGTCGGGGAGCTGTTTTTT.

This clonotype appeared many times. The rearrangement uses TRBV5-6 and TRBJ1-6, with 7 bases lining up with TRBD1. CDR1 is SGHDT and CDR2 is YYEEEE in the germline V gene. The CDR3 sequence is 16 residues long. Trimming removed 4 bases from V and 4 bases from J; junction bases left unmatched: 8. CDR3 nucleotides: TGTGCCAGCAGCCACCGGACAGGCGCTTATAATTCACCCCTCCACTTT. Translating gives CASSHRTGAYNSPLHF.

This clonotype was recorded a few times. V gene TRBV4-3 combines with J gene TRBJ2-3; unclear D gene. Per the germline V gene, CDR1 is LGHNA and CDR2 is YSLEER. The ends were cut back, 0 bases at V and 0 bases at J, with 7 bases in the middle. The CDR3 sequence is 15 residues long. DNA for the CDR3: TGCGCCAGCAGCCAAGATCCGGCGAGCACAGATACGCAGTATTTT. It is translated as CASSQDPASTDTQYF.

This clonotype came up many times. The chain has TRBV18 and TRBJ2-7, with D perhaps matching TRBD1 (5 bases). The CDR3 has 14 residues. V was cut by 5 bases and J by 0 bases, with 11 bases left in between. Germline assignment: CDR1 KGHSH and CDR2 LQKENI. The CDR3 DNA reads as TGTGCCAGCTCAGGGTACAGGAGCTCCTACGAGCAGTACGTC. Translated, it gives CASSGYRSSYEQYV.

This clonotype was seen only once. The DNA of the CDR3 is TGTGCCAGCAGCTTAGGCGTAGGGGGGAAGGCTGAAGCTTTCTTT. It specifies CASSLGVGGKAEAFF. The rearrangement joins TRBV7-9 to TRBJ1-1; TRBD1 might be the D (6 bases). The germline V gene encodes CDR1 SEHNR and CDR2 FQNEAQ (reference sequence). The CDR3 has 15 amino acids. V was pared by 1 base and J by 6 bases, with 15 bases between.

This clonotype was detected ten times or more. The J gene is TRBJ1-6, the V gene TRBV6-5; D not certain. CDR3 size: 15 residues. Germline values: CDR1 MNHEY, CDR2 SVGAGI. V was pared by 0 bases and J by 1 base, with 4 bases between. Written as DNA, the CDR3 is TGTGCCAGCAGTTACTCGACGTCCTATAATTCACCCCTCCACTTT. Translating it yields CASSYSTSYNSPLHF.

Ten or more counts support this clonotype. The CDR3 nucleotides read TGCAGCGTTGACGTAGCTGCAGATACGCAGTATTTT. Amino acids: CSVDVAADTQYF. V is TRBV29-1 and J is TRBJ2-3; unclear D gene. Looked up from germline, CDR1 is SQVTM and CDR2 is ANQGSEA. The CDR3 loop spans 12 amino acids. Trimming took 3 bases from V and 4 from J, leaving 8 bases between them.

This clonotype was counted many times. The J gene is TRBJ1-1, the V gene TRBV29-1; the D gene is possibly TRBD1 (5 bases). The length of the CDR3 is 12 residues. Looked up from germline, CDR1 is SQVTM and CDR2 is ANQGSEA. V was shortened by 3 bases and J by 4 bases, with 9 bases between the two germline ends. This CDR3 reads CSVDGGVTEAFF. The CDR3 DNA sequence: TGCAGCGTTGACGGGGGAGTCACTGAAGCTTTCTTT.

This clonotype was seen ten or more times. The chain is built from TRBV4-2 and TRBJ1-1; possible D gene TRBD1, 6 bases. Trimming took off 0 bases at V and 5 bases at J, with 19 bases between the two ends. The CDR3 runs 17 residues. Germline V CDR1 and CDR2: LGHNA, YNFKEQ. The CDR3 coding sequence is TGTGCCAGCAGCCAAGATGCGCAGGGGCAGGTGCGGACTGAAGCTTTCTTT. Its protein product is CASSQDAQGQVRTEAFF.

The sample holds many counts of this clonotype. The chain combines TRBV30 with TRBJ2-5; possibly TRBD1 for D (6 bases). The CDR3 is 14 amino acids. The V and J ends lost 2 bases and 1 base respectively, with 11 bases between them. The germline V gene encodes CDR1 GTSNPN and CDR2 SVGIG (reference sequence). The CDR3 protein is CAWSYGDTQETQYF. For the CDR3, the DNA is TGTGCCTGGAGTTACGGGGACACCCAAGAGACCCAGTACTTC.

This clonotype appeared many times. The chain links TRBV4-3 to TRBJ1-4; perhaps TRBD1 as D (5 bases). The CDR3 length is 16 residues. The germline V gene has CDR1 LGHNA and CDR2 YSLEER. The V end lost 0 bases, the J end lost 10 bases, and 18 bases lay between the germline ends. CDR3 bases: TGCGCCAGCAGCCAAGATTTCACAGGAGGTAATCGAAAACTGTTTTTT. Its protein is CASSQDFTGGNRKLFF.